These 8 T cell receptor beta chains were sequenced from one sample in a study of blood T cells in healthy people across ages. Alongside a J-beta primer mix, a sample-barcoded 5' primer served in a second PCR lasting about 7 to 12 cycles. TCRdb used MiXCR to reprocess the 5' RACE reads, holding one entry per CDR3 protein. The sample includes about 900,000 distinct CDR3 sequences, about 44% of them seen just once. The material sequenced was blood. Receptors were obtained from a man aged 25 to 40 in good health.

The chain is built from TRBV5-1 and TRBJ1-6; no definite D call. The CDR3 runs 14 residues. Germline-derived CDR1 and CDR2 are SGHRS and YFSETQ. Trimming took 5 bases from V and 8 from J, leaving 14 bases between them. The CDR3 protein is CASSVTNRDSPLHF. The CDR3 nucleotides are TGCGCCAGCAGTGTGACAAACCGCGATTCACCCCTCCACTTT. The full variable domain, in which reference TRBV5-1 and TRBJ1-6 provide the parts outside the CDR3, is KAGVTQTPRYLIKTRGQQVTLSCSPISGHRSVSWYQQTPGQGLQFLFEYFSETQRNKGNFPGRFSGRQFSNSRSEMNVSTLELGDSALYLCASSVTNRDSPLHFGNGTRLTVT.

The chain links TRBV29-1 to TRBJ2-1; D gene unclear. Germline V gene data show CDR1 as SQVTM and CDR2 as ANQGSEA. The CDR3 length is 11 residues. The CDR3 spells CSTWVRNEQFF. In DNA form, the CDR3 reads TGCAGTACCTGGGTAAGGAATGAGCAGTTCTTC.

The V gene is TRBV7-2, the J gene TRBJ2-2, with D maybe TRBD2 (5 bases). V was pared by 3 bases and J by 7 bases, with 12 bases between. CDR1 SGHTA and CDR2 FQGNSA come from the germline V gene. The CDR3 contains 14 residues. CDR3 sequence reads: CASSLDGDDGELFF. Here the CDR3 DNA reads TGTGCCAGCAGCTTGGACGGGGATGACGGGGAGCTGTTTTTT.

V and J are TRBV27 and TRBJ2-5; D might be TRBD1 or TRBD2, each matching 5 bases. V lost 7 bases to trimming and J lost 4 bases, with 19 bases between them. This CDR3 has 15 amino acids. Germline loops: CDR1 MNHEY, CDR2 SMNVEV (reference sequence). CDR3 sequence (DNA): TGTGCCAGCAATCCCCTCCCGGGACGTGGAGAGACCCAGTACTTC. Translated, it gives CASNPLPGRGETQYF.

This clonotype was counted between two and nine times. CDR3 protein: CASSIGEDHTDTQYF. The DNA for the CDR3 is TGTGCCAGTAGTATTGGGGAAGACCATACAGATACGCAGTATTTT. The J gene is TRBJ2-3, the V gene TRBV19; D gene uncertain. CDR1 is LNHDA, CDR2 SQIVND, per germline (reference sequence). The CDR3 runs to 15 residues. With 3 bases removed from V and 3 bases from J, the gap between germline ends came to 13 bases. The whole variable domain, filled in from reference TRBV19 and TRBJ2-3, reads DGGITQSPKYLFRKEGQNVTLSCEQNLNHDAMYWYRQDPGQGLRLIYYSQIVNDFQKGDIAEGYSVSREKKESFPLTVTSAQKNPTAFYLCASSIGEDHTDTQYFGPGTRLTVL.

The chain has TRBV10-3 and TRBJ2-5; TRBD2 aligns across 7 bases. Germline lookup yields CDR1 ENHRY and CDR2 SYGVKD. Trimming took 0 bases from V and 2 from J; bases not matched to a gene: 3. The CDR3 totals 15 residues. CDR3 loop: CAISESGTKQETQYF. The CDR3 region has the DNA TGTGCCATCAGTGAGTCTGGGACTAAACAAGAGACCCAGTACTTC.

The chain joins TRBV20-1 to TRBJ1-6, with D perhaps TRBD1 (5 bases). CDR1 and CDR2 (germline): DFQATT, SNEGSKA (reference sequence). Trimming pared 5 bases from V and 18 bases from J, leaving 26 bases between. CDR3 length: 14 amino acids. CDR3 coding DNA: TGCAGTGCTCATCGCGGGGCGGACCACTCTCTTTACCACTTT. Translated, it gives CSAHRGADHSLYHF.

This sequence joins TRBV7-6 and TRBJ1-4; 9 bases fit TRBD1. J was trimmed by 5 bases and V by 5 bases; bases with no gene match: 12. The CDR3 extends over 17 amino acids. Germline loops: CDR1 SGHVS, CDR2 FNYEAQ. The CDR3 spells CASSLSTGGGLNEKLFF. The DNA of the CDR3 is TGTGCCAGCAGCCTTTCGACAGGGGGGGGACTAAATGAAAAACTGTTTTTT.